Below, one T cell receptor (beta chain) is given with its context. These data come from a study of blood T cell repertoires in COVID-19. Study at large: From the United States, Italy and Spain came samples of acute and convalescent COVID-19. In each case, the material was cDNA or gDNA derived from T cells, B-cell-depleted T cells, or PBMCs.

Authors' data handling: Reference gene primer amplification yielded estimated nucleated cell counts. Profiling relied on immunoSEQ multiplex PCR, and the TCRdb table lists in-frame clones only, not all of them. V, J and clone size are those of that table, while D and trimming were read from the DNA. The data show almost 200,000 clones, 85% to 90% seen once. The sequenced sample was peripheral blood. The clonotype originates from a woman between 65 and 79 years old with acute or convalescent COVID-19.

Here the CDR3 DNA reads TGTGCCAGCAGCCCCGGGATAGCGGGGGGGCACGGCATTCAGTACTTC. Translation: CASSPGIAGGHGIQYF. The chain combines TRBV3-1 (or the pseudogene TRBV3-2) with TRBJ2-4, with 11 bases that match TRBD2. CDR1 is LGHDT, CDR2 YNNKEL, per germline (reference sequence). Germline trimming cut 4 bases from V and 9 bases from J; bases unmatched to any gene: 11. The CDR3 extends over 16 amino acids.